Listed here is a single T cell receptor beta chain. CDR3 size: 16 residues. V lost 5 bases to trimming and J lost 2 bases; unmatched junction nucleotides: 9. CDR1 is SGHAT, CDR2 FQDESV, per germline (reference sequence). This table comes from immunoSEQ multiplex PCR, and its TCRdb copy is limited to in-frame clones, with some not included. In the table there are some 33,000 clones, approximately 85% of which are singletons. This sample was taken from a study of blood T cell repertoires in COVID-19. The receptor comes from a man in his 60s with active COVID-19. The sample was peripheral blood. This chain joins TRBV11-1 and TRBJ2-3; 8 nucleotides line up with TRBD2. The CDR3 nucleotides are TGTGCCAGCAGCCGGGAGGGGGGCTTATTCACAGATACGCAGTATTTT. Its protein product is CASSREGGLFTDTQYF. Together with reference TRBV11-1 and TRBJ2-3, the CDR3 gives the full variable domain: EAEVAQSPRYKITEKSQAVAFWCDPISGHATLYWYRQILGQGPELLVQFQDESVVDDSQLPKDRFSAERLKGVDSTLKIQPAELGDSAMYLCASSREGGLFTDTQYFGPGTRLTVL.